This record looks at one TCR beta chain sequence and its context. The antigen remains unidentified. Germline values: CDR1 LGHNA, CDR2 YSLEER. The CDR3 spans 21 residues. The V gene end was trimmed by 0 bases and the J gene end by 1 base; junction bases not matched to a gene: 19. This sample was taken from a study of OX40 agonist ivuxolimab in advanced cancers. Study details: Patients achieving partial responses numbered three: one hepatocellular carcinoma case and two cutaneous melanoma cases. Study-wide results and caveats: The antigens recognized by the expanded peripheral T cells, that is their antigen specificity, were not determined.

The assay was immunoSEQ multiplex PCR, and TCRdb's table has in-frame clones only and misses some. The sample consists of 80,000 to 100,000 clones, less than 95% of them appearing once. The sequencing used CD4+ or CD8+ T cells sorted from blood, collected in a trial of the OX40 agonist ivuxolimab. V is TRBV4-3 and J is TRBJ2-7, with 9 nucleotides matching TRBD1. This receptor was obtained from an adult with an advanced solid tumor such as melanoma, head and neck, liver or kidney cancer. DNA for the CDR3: TGCGCCAGCAGCCAAGATCTGGGACAGGGAAACTTCCACCGTCCTTCCTACGAGCAGTACTTC. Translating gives CASSQDLGQGNFHRPSYEQYF.